One and the same sample provided the 32 T cell receptor beta chains below, sequenced in a study of blood T cell repertoires in COVID-19. Measured with immunoSEQ multiplex PCR; TCRdb has only the in-frame clones, and not every one. The table includes about 150,000 clones, approximately 79% detected once. The sample comprised PBMCs or T cells enriched from blood (not recorded which). These receptors all stem from a middle-aged man who had recovered from COVID-19.

The chain has TRBV13 and TRBJ2-2; 8 bases fit TRBD1. The CDR3 totals 14 residues. Germline CDR1 reads PRHDT; CDR2 reads FYEKMQ (reference sequence). The V and J ends lost 6 bases and 6 bases, in that order; junction bases with no gene match: 6. The CDR3 region has the DNA TGTGCCAGCAGGTCCAGGGGGCAATCCGGGGAGCTGTTTTTT. Translation: CASRSRGQSGELFF.

This clone was counted between two and nine times. The V gene is TRBV12-3 or TRBV12-4, the J gene TRBJ2-3; D is unclear. The V end lost 9 bases, the J end lost 4 bases, and 8 bases lay between the germline ends. The CDR3 is 11 residues long. The CDR3 DNA reads TGTGCCAGTCAAACGGCAGATACGCAGTATTTT. Its protein product is CASQTADTQYF.

This clone was recorded once. In nucleotides, the CDR3 is TGTGCCAGCAGCTTGACCGGGGACAGGGGGTACGAGCAGTACTTC. It codes for CASSLTGDRGYEQYF. V is TRBV11-1 and J is TRBJ2-7; 11 bases are a match to TRBD1. The CDR3 runs to 15 residues. Trimming cost V 3 bases and J 4 bases; bases outside gene matches: 5. From germline, CDR1 is SGHAT and CDR2 FQDESV (reference sequence).

The chain combines TRBV7-9 with TRBJ2-1, with 7 bases fitting TRBD1. CDR1 is SEHNR and CDR2 is FQNEAQ in the germline V gene (reference sequence). Unmatched junction bases numbered 7, after V lost 5 bases and J lost 0 bases. CDR3 length: 16 amino acids. CDR3 sequence reads: CASSRRGQSSYNEQFF. Written as DNA, the CDR3 is TGTGCCAGCAGCCGCCGGGGACAGAGCTCCTACAATGAGCAGTTCTTC.

The CDR3 region is CASSTGTIGAQYF. CDR3 bases: TGTGCCAGCAGCACTGGGACAATTGGGGCCCAGTACTTC. V gene TRBV7-8 combines with J gene TRBJ2-5; perhaps TRBD1 as D (6 bases). The V gene's germline CDR1 is SGHVS and CDR2 FQNEAQ. Trimming left V 5 bases short and J 9 bases short, with 16 bases between. The CDR3 extends over 13 amino acids.

J is TRBJ1-2 and V is TRBV7-9, with D hard to call. V lost 8 bases to trimming and J lost 0 bases, with 7 bases between them. Germline CDR1 and CDR2: SEHNR and FQNEAQ (reference sequence). The CDR3 consists of 12 residues. CDR3 sequence: CASDGANYGYTF. The CDR3 DNA is TGTGCCAGCGATGGAGCTAACTATGGCTACACCTTC.

V and J are TRBV18 and TRBJ2-1, with 10 nucleotides matching TRBD2. The CDR3 runs 16 residues. V dropped 0 bases and J dropped 8; count of bases not matched to a gene: 7. CDR1 is KGHSH, CDR2 LQKENI, per germline. The CDR3 nucleotides read TGTGCCAGCTCACCACCGGGGAGCGGGGGGGTGGATGAGCAGTTCTTC. Amino acid sequence: CASSPPGSGGVDEQFF.

The chain employs TRBV14 and TRBJ1-4; 10 bases map to TRBD1. This CDR3 has 18 residues. The J segment lost 0 bases and the V segment lost 3 bases, leaving 7 bases of the junction unmatched. Germline lookup yields CDR1 SGHDN and CDR2 FVKESK. The CDR3: CASSQGTGEYTTNEKLFF. DNA of the CDR3: TGTGCCAGCAGCCAGGGGACAGGGGAGTACACAACTAATGAAAAACTGTTTTTT.

The chain is built from TRBV3-1 (or the pseudogene TRBV3-2) and TRBJ1-3; 11 nucleotides agree with TRBD1. V lost 5 bases and J lost 0; bases outside the gene matches: 9. The CDR3 totals 18 residues. Germline V gene data show CDR1 as LGHDT and CDR2 as YNNKEL (reference sequence). Here the CDR3 DNA reads TGTGCCAGCAGCTACGGGACAGGGGGTACCGTCTCTGGAAACACCATATATTTT. Amino acids: CASSYGTGGTVSGNTIYF.

This clone was seen a few times. V and J are TRBV25-1 and TRBJ1-2; D gene uncertain. The length of the CDR3 is 11 residues. Per the germline V gene, CDR1 is MGHDK and CDR2 is SYGVNS. V shed 1 base and J shed 7 bases, with 4 bases lying between them. The CDR3 loop is CASSESFGYTF. In DNA form, the CDR3 reads TGTGCCAGCAGTGAATCCTTTGGCTACACCTTC.

As concerns this clone: One end of the junction varies from germline; a read error may be responsible. V gene TRBV6-5 combines with J gene TRBJ2-4, with 12 positions matching TRBD2. CDR3 size: 15 residues. CDR1 and CDR2 from the germline V gene are MNHEY and SVGAGI. The DNA for the CDR3 is TGTGCCAGCAGTGACTCTAGCGGGGGGGCCAACATTCAGTACTTC. Its protein product is CASSDSSGGANIQYF.

The rearrangement joins TRBV14 to TRBJ2-1; 10 nucleotides agree with TRBD2. The germline gives CDR1 SGHDN, CDR2 FVKESK. The CDR3 has 15 residues. V was pared by 4 bases and J by 4 bases, with 4 bases of the junction left unmatched. CDR3 sequence reads: CASSLLAGAYNEQFF. CDR3 nucleotides: TGTGCCAGCAGCCTCCTAGCGGGGGCATACAATGAGCAGTTCTTC. Full variable domain (missing parts from reference TRBV14 and TRBJ2-1): EAGVTQFPSHSVIEKGQTVTLRCDPISGHDNLYWYRRVMGKEIKFLLHFVKESKQDESGMPNNRFLAERTGGTYSTLKVQPAELEDSGVYFCASSLLAGAYNEQFFGPGTRLTVL.

This clone was seen just once. DNA of the CDR3: TGTGCCTGGGGGACAGGGGGTAGTAGTGAAAAACTGTTTTTT. It is translated as CAWGTGGSSEKLFF. The chain employs TRBV30 and TRBJ1-4; 11 nucleotides align to TRBD1. The CDR3 covers 14 residues. Per the germline V gene, CDR1 is GTSNPN and CDR2 is SVGIG (reference sequence). The V gene end was trimmed by 5 bases and the J gene end by 7 bases; junction bases not matched to a gene: 6.

The V call is TRBV7-9, the J call TRBJ2-1, with D possibly TRBD2 on 5 matching bases. There are 14 residues in the CDR3. CDR1 is SEHNR and CDR2 is FQNEAQ in the germline V gene (reference sequence). Trimming shortened V by 1 base and J by 8 bases, and 12 bases separated the two germline ends. DNA of the CDR3: TGTGCCAGCAGCTTAGGATCCGGGGTCGATGAGCAGTTCTTC. Its translation is CASSLGSGVDEQFF.

This clone occurred once. The chain is built from TRBV4-1 and TRBJ1-1; 7 nucleotides agree with TRBD1. This CDR3 is 12 amino acids long. CDR1 MGHRA and CDR2 YSYEKL come from the germline V gene. Trimming at V came to 5 bases and at J to 6 bases, leaving 3 bases not matched to a gene. CDR3 nucleotides: TGCGCCAGCAGCGGACAGGAGCCTGAAGCTTTCTTT. It yields the protein CASSGQEPEAFF.

The chain recombines TRBV19 with TRBJ2-7, with D perhaps TRBD1 (6 bases). CDR1 is LNHDA and CDR2 is SQIVND in the germline V gene (reference sequence). The CDR3 length is 13 residues. The V gene lost 3 bases and the J gene lost 3 bases, with 9 bases spanning the gap. The chain's CDR3 is CASSIRDNYEQYF. The CDR3 DNA reads TGTGCCAGTAGTATCCGGGACAACTACGAGCAGTACTTC.

The chain employs TRBV12-3 or TRBV12-4 and TRBJ1-3; D remains ambiguous. Trimming removed 7 bases at V and 2 bases at J, with 9 bases between. The CDR3 loop spans 13 amino acids. The CDR3 spells CASNPGAGNTIYF. The CDR3 region has the DNA TGTGCCAGCAACCCCGGGGCTGGAAACACCATATATTTT.

For the CDR3, the DNA is TGTGCCAGCAGCGACCCCGGGACTAGGGGGACCTACGAGCAGTACTTC. Its protein product is CASSDPGTRGTYEQYF. The chain uses TRBV3-1 (or the pseudogene TRBV3-2) and TRBJ2-7; 8 bases align to TRBD2. CDR3 length: 16 residues. Trimming at V came to 5 bases and at J to 2 bases, leaving 11 bases not matched to a gene. CDR1 and CDR2 from the germline V gene are LGHDT and YNNKEL (reference sequence).

The CDR3 coding sequence is TGTGCCATCAGTGAGTCAATGGGGGGGTCACCCCTCCACTTT. Amino acids: CAISESMGGSPLHF. The chain is built from TRBV10-3 and TRBJ1-6, with D maybe TRBD1 (5 bases). Trimming removed 0 bases at V and 10 bases at J, with 10 bases between. Per the germline V gene, CDR1 is ENHRY and CDR2 is SYGVKD. CDR3 length: 14 residues.

The chain uses TRBV30 and TRBJ2-3; 9 bases agree with TRBD2. V gave up 0 bases and J gave up 2 bases; unmatched junction bases: 6. Germline V gene data show CDR1 as GTSNPN and CDR2 as SVGIG (reference sequence). CDR3 length: 16 residues. The CDR3 reads CAWSVIGLANTDTQYF. For the CDR3, the DNA is TGTGCCTGGAGTGTAATAGGACTAGCGAACACAGATACGCAGTATTTT.

J is TRBJ1-4 and V is TRBV2; TRBD1 aligns across 8 bases. J lost 4 bases, V lost 2 bases, and 3 bases had no gene match. CDR1 SNHLY and CDR2 FYNNEI come from the germline V gene. This CDR3 is 15 amino acids long. CDR3 in amino acids: CASSEQGQGNEKLFF. For the CDR3, the DNA is TGTGCCAGCAGTGAACAAGGACAGGGTAATGAAAAACTGTTTTTT. Complete variable domain (other parts from reference TRBV2 and TRBJ1-4): EPEVTQTPSHQVTQMGQEVILRCVPISNHLYFYWYRQILGQKVEFLVSFYNNEISEKSEIFDDQFSVERPDGSNFTLKIRSTKLEDSAMYFCASSEQGQGNEKLFFGSGTQLSVL.

The chain combines TRBV6-6 with TRBJ1-4; 9 positions match TRBD1. V was clipped by 4 bases and J by 5 bases; unmatched bases: 8. The CDR3 has 16 amino acids. Germline lookup yields CDR1 MNHNY and CDR2 SVGAGI (reference sequence). The CDR3, as DNA: TGTGCCAGCAGTTTTCCGGGACAGGGATACAATGAAAAACTGTTTTTT. The encoded protein is CASSFPGQGYNEKLFF.

The V and J genes are TRBV19 and TRBJ1-3, with D tentatively TRBD1 (6 bases). This CDR3 region has 17 residues. Trimming left V 6 bases short and J 2 bases short, with 20 bases between. Per the germline V gene, CDR1 is LNHDA and CDR2 is SQIVND (reference sequence). The CDR3 is CASSRLLQGRTGNTIYF. CDR3 coding DNA: TGTGCCAGTAGCCGTCTTCTGCAGGGGCGAACTGGAAACACCATATATTTT.

This chain links TRBV4-1 with TRBJ1-1; TRBD1 is a possible D gene (6 bases). V shed 1 base and J shed 4 bases, with 19 bases lying between them. This CDR3 has 17 residues. CDR1 MGHRA and CDR2 YSYEKL come from the germline V gene. CDR3 sequence: CASSQGTSGAGGTEAFF. CDR3 bases: TGCGCCAGCAGCCAAGGAACTTCGGGGGCGGGAGGCACTGAAGCTTTCTTT.

The V gene is TRBV18, the J gene TRBJ1-5; 11 nucleotides line up with TRBD1. Trimming took 4 bases from V and 1 from J; bases not matched to a gene: 6. The CDR3 runs 17 residues. The V gene's germline CDR1 is KGHSH and CDR2 LQKENI. The CDR3: CASSLLGQGGSNQPQHF. CDR3 sequence (DNA): TGTGCCAGCTCACTACTGGGACAGGGGGGGAGCAATCAGCCCCAGCATTTT.

The chain combines TRBV7-8 with TRBJ2-1, with unresolved D. The V and J ends lost 5 bases and 0 bases respectively, with 17 bases between them. The CDR3 runs to 17 residues. Germline loops: CDR1 SGHVS, CDR2 FQNEAQ. The CDR3 DNA reads TGTGCCAGCAGCCCACTCCTCTCGCTAAACTCCTACAATGAGCAGTTCTTC. This gives the protein CASSPLLSLNSYNEQFF.

The chain links TRBV10-3 to TRBJ2-3, with 8 bases fitting TRBD1. This CDR3 comprises 15 residues. V dropped 10 bases and J dropped 2; count of bases not matched to a gene: 11. Germline V lookup: CDR1 ENHRY, CDR2 SYGVKD. The CDR3 loop is CANALADRVTDTQYF. CDR3 nucleotides: TGTGCCAACGCCTTGGCGGACAGGGTCACAGATACGCAGTATTTT.

The chain couples TRBV7-2 to TRBJ2-6; D call uncertain. The germline gives CDR1 SGHTA, CDR2 FQGNSA. This CDR3 spans 17 amino acids. V was pared by 1 base and J by 0 bases, with 10 bases between. CDR3 sequence: CASSLGFGPSGANVLTF. The CDR3 DNA reads TGTGCCAGCAGCTTAGGCTTTGGGCCCTCTGGGGCCAACGTCCTGACTTTC.

The chain recombines TRBV5-4 with TRBJ2-3; perhaps TRBD2 as D (5 bases). The length of the CDR3 is 14 residues. CDR1 is SGHNT and CDR2 is YYREEE in the germline V gene (reference sequence). The germline V and J ends were trimmed by 0 bases and 5 bases, with 10 bases remaining between them. CDR3: CASSLGGRGDTQYF. In DNA, the CDR3 is TGTGCCAGCAGCTTGGGGGGTCGGGGAGATACGCAGTATTTT.

This clone turned up a few times. The chain uses TRBV5-1 and TRBJ2-2; D ambiguous. V lost 0 bases to trimming and J lost 0 bases, with 9 bases between them. Germline V gene data show CDR1 as SGHRS and CDR2 as YFSETQ. The CDR3 covers 16 residues. The CDR3 nucleotides read TGCGCCAGCAGCTTGGTCGCAGGTGCGAACACCGGGGAGCTGTTTTTT. Protein product: CASSLVAGANTGELFF.

V is TRBV6-2 or TRBV6-3 and J is TRBJ2-5, with 14 positions matching TRBD2. The V and J ends lost 4 bases and 2 bases, in that order; junction bases with no gene match: 6. Germline V gene data show CDR1 as MNHEY and CDR2 as SVGEGT. CDR3 length equals 17 residues. The CDR3 region has the DNA TGTGCCAGCAGTTCCGGACTAGCGGGGGGCCGACAAGAGACCCAGTACTTC. Translating it yields CASSSGLAGGRQETQYF.

V gene TRBV15 combines with J gene TRBJ1-2; TRBD1 is a possible D gene (6 bases). CDR1 and CDR2 from the germline V gene are LNHNV and YYDKDF (reference sequence). The ends were cut back, 5 bases at V and 2 bases at J, with 12 bases in the middle. The CDR3 sequence is 14 residues long. CDR3 sequence (DNA): TGTGCCACCAGCGTAGGGGGAGAAAACTATGGCTACACCTTC. Its translation: CATSVGGENYGYTF. The full variable domain, with the rest looked up from reference TRBV15 and TRBJ1-2, is DAMVIQNPRYQVTQFGKPVTLSCSQTLNHNVMYWYQQKSSQAPKLLFHYYDKDFNNEADTPDNFQSRRPNTSFCFLDIRSPGLGDTAMYLCATSVGGENYGYTFGSGTRLTVV.